Below, 3 T cell receptor beta chains from the same sample are listed, as sequenced in a study of shared clonotypes between healthy human individuals. Clones were sequenced by immunoSEQ multiplex PCR, and TCRdb holds only the in-frame ones, with some missing. The sample shows more than 2,000,000 clones, around 90% of them seen only once. Sequencing used naive CD4+ T cells sorted from blood. The subset denotes: CD45RA+ positively selected. The receptors shown here come from a man between 18 and 29 years old in good health.

The rearrangement links TRBV6-1 to TRBJ2-1; 11 positions match TRBD2. CDR3 size: 14 residues. Germline V gene data show CDR1 as MNHNS and CDR2 as SASEGT. V lost 10 bases and J lost 8; bases outside the gene matches: 10. CDR3: CATRTSGLLDEQFF. In DNA form, the CDR3 reads TGTGCCACCAGGACTAGCGGGCTCTTAGATGAGCAGTTCTTC.

The genes are TRBV7-9 and TRBJ1-4; tentative D call: TRBD1 (6 bases). This CDR3 comprises 14 residues. Germline CDR1 and CDR2: SEHNR and FQNEAQ (reference sequence). The V end was cut by 6 bases, the J end by 3 bases, with 11 bases between. The CDR3 bases are TGTGCCAGCAGGGACACAGGGCCTAATGAAAAACTGTTTTTT. Its protein is CASRDTGPNEKLFF.

The V and J genes are TRBV5-1 and TRBJ2-2, with D maybe TRBD1 (6 bases). Germline CDR1 reads SGHRS; CDR2 reads YFSETQ. The CDR3 is 18 residues long. Deletions cut 4 bases from V and 2 bases from J, with 21 bases between. DNA of the CDR3: TGCGCCAGCAGCCCCCGACCGGCCGACAGGACAAACACCGGGGAGCTGTTTTTT. This gives the protein CASSPRPADRTNTGELFF.